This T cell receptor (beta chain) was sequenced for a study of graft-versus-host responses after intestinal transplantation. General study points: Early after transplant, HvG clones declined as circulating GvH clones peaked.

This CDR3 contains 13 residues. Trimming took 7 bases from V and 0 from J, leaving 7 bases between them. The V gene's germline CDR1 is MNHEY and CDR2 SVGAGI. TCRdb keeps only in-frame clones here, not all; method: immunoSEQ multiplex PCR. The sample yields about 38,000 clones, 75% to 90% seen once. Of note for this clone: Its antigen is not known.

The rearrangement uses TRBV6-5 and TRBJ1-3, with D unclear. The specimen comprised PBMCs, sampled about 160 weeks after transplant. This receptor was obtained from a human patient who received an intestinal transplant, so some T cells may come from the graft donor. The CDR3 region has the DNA TGTGCCAGCACCGAAGCCTCTGGAAACACCATATATTTT. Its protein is CASTEASGNTIYF.